This T cell receptor (beta chain) came from a study of shared clonotypes between healthy human individuals. Assay used: immunoSEQ multiplex PCR; TCRdb lists only in-frame clones, some missing. The table includes more than 2,000,000 clones, around nine tenths detected once. The germline CDR1 and CDR2 sequences are SGHAT and FQNNGV. The CDR3 consists of 15 residues. Trimming stripped 6 bases from V and 2 bases from J, with 13 bases between. Study-level findings and limits: Among the subsets, naive ones generally showed larger estimated richness than memory ones. Read depth was anticipated to influence clonotype sharing among donors.

Notes on this clone: Its target is unknown. Other DNA sequences in this specimen translate into the identical CDR3.

V and J are TRBV11-2 and TRBJ2-2; a possible D gene is TRBD1 (6 bases). The sequencing sample was made of naive CD4+ T cells sorted from blood. Subset indicated: CD45RA+ positively selected. This clonotype was obtained from a man aged 18 to 29 in good health. The chain's CDR3 is CASSPWTANTGELFF. CDR3 DNA sequence: TGTGCCAGCAGTCCCTGGACAGCCAACACCGGGGAGCTGTTTTTT.